This note documents a single T cell receptor beta chain sequence. No antigen is known for it. These data originate in a study of cytomegalovirus exposure and HLA in healthy donors. Study overall: As an earlier analysis found, some 170 million T cells yielded 95 million to 130 million unique TCR beta sequences. Study conclusions and caveats: Sequencing probably produced one cluster of sequence variants that were highly shared.

Trimming removed 8 bases from V and 2 bases from J; junction bases left unmatched: 1. There are 13 residues in the CDR3. CDR1 is SNHLY, CDR2 FYNNEI, per germline. Researchers ran the PCR with 60 Vbeta and 13 Jbeta primers. TCRdb keeps only in-frame clones here, not all; method: immunoSEQ multiplex PCR. This sample has around 170,000 clones, with 65% to 85% found just once. The sample comprised PBMCs. V is TRBV2 and J is TRBJ2-7, with 12 nucleotides matching TRBD2. The receptor was isolated from a woman aged 18-30 years in good health and CMV-seronegative. In DNA form, the CDR3 reads TGTGCCAGCCGGACTAGCGGGACCTACGAGCAGTACTTC. Translated: CASRTSGTYEQYF.